This TCR beta chain appears in the sequencing data of a study of blood T cell repertoires in COVID-19. Study in general: Both acute and convalescent COVID-19 samples were obtained from the United States, Italy and Spain. The cDNA or gDNA used as material had been derived from T cells, B-cell-depleted T cells, or PBMCs.

The CDR3 covers 19 residues. CDR1 is SNHLY and CDR2 is FYNNEI in the germline V gene. Trimming took 10 bases from V and 5 from J, leaving 35 bases between them. Authors' processing steps: Estimated nucleated cell counts came from reference gene primer amplification. Produced via immunoSEQ multiplex PCR; TCRdb's table is partial and in-frame only. D and trimming come from the DNA, and the V and J calls and clone size come from that table. The sample gives some 220,000 clones, about 86% of which show up once; approximately 1.3% is in the top ten. The sequenced sample was PBMCs or T cells enriched from blood (not recorded which). The chain recombines TRBV2 with TRBJ1-1; TRBD1 might be the D (6 bases). This clonotype originated in a woman aged 40-49 years with acute COVID-19. The CDR3 DNA reads as TGTGCCAACCGGGGTGGTGAAGGGGGAGAAGATTCGAGGGGAACTGAAGCTTTCTTT. Amino acid sequence: CANRGGEGGEDSRGTEAFF.